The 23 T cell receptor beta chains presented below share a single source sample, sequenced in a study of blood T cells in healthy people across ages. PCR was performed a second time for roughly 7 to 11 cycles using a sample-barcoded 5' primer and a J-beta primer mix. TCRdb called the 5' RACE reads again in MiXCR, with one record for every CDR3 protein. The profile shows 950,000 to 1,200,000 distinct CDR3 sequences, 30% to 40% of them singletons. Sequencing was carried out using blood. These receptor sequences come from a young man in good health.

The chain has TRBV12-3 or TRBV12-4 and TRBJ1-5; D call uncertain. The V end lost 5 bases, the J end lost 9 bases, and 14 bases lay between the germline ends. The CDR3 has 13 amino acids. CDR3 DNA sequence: TGTGCCAGCAGTCCGGACGGTCCCGGGCCCCAGCATTTT. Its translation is CASSPDGPGPQHF.

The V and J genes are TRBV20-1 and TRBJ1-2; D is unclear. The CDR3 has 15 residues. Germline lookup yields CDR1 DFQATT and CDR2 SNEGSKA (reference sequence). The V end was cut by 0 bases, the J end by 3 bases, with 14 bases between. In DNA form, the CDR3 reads TGCAGTGCTAGAGATGCGGGAGTTTTGGACTATGGCTACACCTTC. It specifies CSARDAGVLDYGYTF.

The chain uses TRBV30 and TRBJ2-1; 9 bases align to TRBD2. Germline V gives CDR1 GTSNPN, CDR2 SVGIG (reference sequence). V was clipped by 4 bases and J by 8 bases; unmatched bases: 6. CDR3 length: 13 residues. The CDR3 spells CAWTSGDGYEQFF. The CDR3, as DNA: TGTGCCTGGACTAGCGGGGATGGTTATGAGCAGTTCTTC.

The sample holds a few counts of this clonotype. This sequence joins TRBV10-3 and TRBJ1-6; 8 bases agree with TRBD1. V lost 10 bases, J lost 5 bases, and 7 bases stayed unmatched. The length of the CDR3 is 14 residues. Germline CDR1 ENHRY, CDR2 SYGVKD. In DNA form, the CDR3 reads TGTGCCACCTGGACAGGGATTAATAATTCACCCCTCCACTTT. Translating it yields CATWTGINNSPLHF.

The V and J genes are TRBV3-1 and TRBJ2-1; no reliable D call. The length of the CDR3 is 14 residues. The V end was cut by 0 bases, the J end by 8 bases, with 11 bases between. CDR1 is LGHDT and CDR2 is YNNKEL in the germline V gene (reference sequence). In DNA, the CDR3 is TGTGCCAGCAGCCAAGAGAGTATCCAGGATGAGCAGTTCTTC. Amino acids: CASSQESIQDEQFF.

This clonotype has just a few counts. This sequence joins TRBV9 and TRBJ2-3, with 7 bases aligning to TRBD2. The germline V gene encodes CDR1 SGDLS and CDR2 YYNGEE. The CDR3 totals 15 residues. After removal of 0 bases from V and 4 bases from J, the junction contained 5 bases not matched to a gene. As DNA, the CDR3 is TGTGCCAGCAGCGTAGGTGGGAGGGTAGCAGATACGCAGTATTTT. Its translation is CASSVGGRVADTQYF. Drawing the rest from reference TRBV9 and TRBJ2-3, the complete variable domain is DSGVTQTPKHLITATGQRVTLRCSPRSGDLSVYWYQQSLDQGLQFLIQYYNGEERAKGNILERFSAQQFPDLHSELNLSSLELGDSALYFCASSVGGRVADTQYFGPGTRLTVL.

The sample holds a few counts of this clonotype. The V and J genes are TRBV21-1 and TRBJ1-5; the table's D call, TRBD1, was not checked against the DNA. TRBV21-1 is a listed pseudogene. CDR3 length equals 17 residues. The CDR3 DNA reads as TGTGCCAGCAGCACCAGGCGGGACAGGGGATCCAATCAGCCCCAGCATTTT. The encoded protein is CASSTRRDRGSNQPQHF.

For the CDR3, the DNA is TGTGCCAGCAGTTACTCGAGACCGGACGCGGGCTACACCTTC. It translates to CASSYSRPDAGYTF. V and J are TRBV6-5 and TRBJ1-2; D ambiguous. The CDR3 extends over 14 amino acids. The V gene's germline CDR1 is MNHEY and CDR2 SVGAGI. Between the trimmed V and J ends, which lost 0 bases and 8 bases, there was a span of 13 bases.

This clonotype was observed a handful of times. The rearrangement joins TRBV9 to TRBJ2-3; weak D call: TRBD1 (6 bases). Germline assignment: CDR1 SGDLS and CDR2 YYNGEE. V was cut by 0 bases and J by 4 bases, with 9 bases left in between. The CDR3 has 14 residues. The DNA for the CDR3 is TGTGCCAGCAGCGTAGACAGGGCCGCAGATACGCAGTATTTT. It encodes CASSVDRAADTQYF.

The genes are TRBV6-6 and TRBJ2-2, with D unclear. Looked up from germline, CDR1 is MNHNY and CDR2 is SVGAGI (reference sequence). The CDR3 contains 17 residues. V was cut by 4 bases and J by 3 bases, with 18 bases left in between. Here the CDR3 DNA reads TGTGCCAGCAGTTTACTCCGGCTCCATCGAGACACCGGGGAGCTGTTTTTT. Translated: CASSLLRLHRDTGELFF.

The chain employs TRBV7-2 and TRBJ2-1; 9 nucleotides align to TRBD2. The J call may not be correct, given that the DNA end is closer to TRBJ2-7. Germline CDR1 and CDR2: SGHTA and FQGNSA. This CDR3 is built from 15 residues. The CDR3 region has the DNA TGTGCCAGCAGCACTACTAGCGGGTCCTACAATGAGCAGTACTTC. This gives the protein CASSTTSGSYNEQYF.

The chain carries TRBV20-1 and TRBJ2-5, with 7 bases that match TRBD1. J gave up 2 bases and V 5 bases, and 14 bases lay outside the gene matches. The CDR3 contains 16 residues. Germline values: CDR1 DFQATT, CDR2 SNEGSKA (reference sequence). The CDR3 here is CSAAQTQTGIQETQYF. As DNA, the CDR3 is TGCAGTGCTGCCCAGACCCAGACAGGGATACAAGAGACCCAGTACTTC.

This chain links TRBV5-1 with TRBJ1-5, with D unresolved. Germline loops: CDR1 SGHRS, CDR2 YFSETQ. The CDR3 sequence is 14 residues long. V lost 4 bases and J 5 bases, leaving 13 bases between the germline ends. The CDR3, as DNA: TGCGCCAGCAGCCCCGGTTCTGATTATCAGCCCCAGCATTTT. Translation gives CASSPGSDYQPQHF.

The CDR3 region is CASSHYERGGFNEQFF. The DNA of the CDR3 is TGTGCCAGCAGTCATTATGAGCGGGGGGGTTTCAATGAGCAGTTCTTC. The gene calls are TRBV27 and TRBJ2-1; 10 positions agree with TRBD2. J gave up 6 bases and V 5 bases, and 10 bases lay outside the gene matches. Germline loops: CDR1 MNHEY, CDR2 SMNVEV (reference sequence). The CDR3 consists of 16 residues.

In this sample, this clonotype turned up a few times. CDR3 coding DNA: TGCAGTGCTAGAGATGCTGGGAATTCAGGACAGCCCCAGCATTTT. Protein product: CSARDAGNSGQPQHF. This chain joins TRBV20-1 and TRBJ1-5; D remains unclear. V lost 0 bases and J lost 7, with 16 bases in between. The CDR3 runs 15 residues. Germline CDR1 DFQATT, CDR2 SNEGSKA (reference sequence).

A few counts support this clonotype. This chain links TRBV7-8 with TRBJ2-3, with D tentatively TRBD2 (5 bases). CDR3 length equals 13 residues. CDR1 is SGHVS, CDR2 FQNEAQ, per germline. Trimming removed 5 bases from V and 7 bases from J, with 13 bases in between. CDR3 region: CASSSWTYNTQYF. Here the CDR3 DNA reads TGTGCCAGCAGCAGCTGGACTTACAATACGCAGTATTTT.

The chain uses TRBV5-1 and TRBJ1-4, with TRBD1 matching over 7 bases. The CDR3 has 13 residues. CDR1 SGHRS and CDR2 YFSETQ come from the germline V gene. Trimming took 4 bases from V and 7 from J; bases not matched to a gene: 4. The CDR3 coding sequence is TGCGCCAGCAGCGACAGGGACGGTGAAAAACTGTTTTTT. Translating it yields CASSDRDGEKLFF.

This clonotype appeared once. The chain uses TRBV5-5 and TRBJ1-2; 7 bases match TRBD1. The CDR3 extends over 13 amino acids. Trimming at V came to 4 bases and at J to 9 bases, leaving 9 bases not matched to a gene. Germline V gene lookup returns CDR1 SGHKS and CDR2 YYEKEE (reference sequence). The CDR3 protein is CASSPGAGGSYTF. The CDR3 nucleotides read TGTGCCAGCAGCCCGGGGGCAGGGGGGAGCTACACCTTC.

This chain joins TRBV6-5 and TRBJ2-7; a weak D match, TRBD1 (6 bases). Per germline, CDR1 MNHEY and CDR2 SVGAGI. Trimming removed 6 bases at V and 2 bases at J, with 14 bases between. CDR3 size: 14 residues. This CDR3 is CASSADRSPYEQYF. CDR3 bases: TGTGCCAGCAGCGCTGACAGGTCCCCCTACGAGCAGTACTTC.

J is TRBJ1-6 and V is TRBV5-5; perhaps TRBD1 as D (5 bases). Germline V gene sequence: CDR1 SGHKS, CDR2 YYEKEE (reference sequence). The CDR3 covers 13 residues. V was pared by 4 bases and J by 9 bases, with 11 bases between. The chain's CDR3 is CASSPGIFSPLHF. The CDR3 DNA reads TGTGCCAGCAGCCCAGGGATCTTTTCACCCCTCCACTTT.

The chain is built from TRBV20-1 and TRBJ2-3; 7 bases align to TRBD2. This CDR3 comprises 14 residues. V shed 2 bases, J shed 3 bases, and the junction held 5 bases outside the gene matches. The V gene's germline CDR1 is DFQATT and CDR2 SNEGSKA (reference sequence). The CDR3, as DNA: TGCAGTGCTAGATATGGGGGGGTGACAGATACGCAGTATTTT. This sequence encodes CSARYGGVTDTQYF.

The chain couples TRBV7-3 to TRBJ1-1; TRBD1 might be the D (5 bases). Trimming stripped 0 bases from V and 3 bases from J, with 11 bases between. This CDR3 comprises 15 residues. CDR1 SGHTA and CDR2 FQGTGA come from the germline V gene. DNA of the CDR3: TGTGCCAGCAGCTTAACGCCCGGGGGGGACACTGAAGCTTTCTTT. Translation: CASSLTPGGDTEAFF. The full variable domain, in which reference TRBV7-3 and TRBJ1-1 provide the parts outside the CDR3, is GAGVSQTPSNKVTEKGKYVELRCDPISGHTALYWYRQSLGQGPEFLIYFQGTGAADDSGLPNDRFFAVRPEGSVSTLKIQRTERGDSAVYLCASSLTPGGDTEAFFGQGTRLTVV.

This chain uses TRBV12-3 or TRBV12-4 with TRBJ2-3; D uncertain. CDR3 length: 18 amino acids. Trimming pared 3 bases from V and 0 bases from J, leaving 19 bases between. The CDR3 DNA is TGTGCCAGCAGTTTTTCGTCAGTCCAGCAGCAAAGCACAGATACGCAGTATTTT. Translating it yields CASSFSSVQQQSTDTQYF.